This TCR beta chain came from a study of identical twins. The study, taken as a whole, reports: Within beta out-of-frame sequences, the excess sharing observed between twins was weaker.

V was clipped by 0 bases and J by 6 bases; unmatched bases: 2. The CDR3 runs 13 residues. Germline V gene lookup returns CDR1 LGHDT and CDR2 YNNKEL (reference sequence). This clonotype was seen repeatedly, ten times or more. Its specificity is unknown. TCRdb reprocessed the 5' RACE reads via MiXCR and lists one record per CDR3 protein. This sample carries 1.5 million to 2 million distinct CDR3 sequences, about 32% of them seen once, and the ten largest clones take approximately 0.25%. The sequence was collected from a newborn girl in good health. Sequencing was performed on cord blood. The rearrangement uses TRBV3-1 and TRBJ2-7, with 7 bases lining up with TRBD1. The CDR3 DNA sequence: TGTGCCAGCAGCCAAGATCACAGGGGCGAGCAGTACTTC. As protein: CASSQDHRGEQYF.